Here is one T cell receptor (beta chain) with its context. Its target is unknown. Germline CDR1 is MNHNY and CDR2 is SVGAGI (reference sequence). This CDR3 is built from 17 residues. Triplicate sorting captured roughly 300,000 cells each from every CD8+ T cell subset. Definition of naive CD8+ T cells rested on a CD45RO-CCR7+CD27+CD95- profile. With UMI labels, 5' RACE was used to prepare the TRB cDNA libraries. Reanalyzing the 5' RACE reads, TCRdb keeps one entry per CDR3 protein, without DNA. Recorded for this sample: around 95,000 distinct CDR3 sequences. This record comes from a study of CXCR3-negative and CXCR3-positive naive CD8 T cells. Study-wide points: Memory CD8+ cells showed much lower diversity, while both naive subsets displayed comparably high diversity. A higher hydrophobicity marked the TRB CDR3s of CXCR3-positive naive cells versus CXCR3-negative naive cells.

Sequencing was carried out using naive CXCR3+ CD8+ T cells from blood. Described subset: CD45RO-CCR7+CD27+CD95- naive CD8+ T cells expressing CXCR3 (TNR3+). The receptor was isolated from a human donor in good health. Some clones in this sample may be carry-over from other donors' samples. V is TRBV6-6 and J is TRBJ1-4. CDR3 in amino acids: CASSYIQASGTNEKLFF.